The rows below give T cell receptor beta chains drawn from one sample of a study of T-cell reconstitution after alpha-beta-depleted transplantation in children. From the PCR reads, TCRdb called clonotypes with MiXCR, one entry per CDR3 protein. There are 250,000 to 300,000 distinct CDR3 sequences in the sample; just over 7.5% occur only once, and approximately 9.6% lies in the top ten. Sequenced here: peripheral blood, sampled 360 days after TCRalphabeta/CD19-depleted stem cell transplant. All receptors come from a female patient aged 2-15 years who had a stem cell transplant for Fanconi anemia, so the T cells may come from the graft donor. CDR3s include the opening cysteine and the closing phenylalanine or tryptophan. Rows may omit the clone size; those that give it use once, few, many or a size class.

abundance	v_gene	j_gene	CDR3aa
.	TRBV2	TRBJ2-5	CASSAQGETQYF
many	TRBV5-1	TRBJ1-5	CASSLEYGIQPQHF
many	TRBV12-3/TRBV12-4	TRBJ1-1	CASSPDRPAAFF
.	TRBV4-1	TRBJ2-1	CASSQGADEQFF
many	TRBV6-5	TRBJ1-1	CASSSGGTMNTEAFF
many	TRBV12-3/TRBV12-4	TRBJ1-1	CASSFAGEAFF
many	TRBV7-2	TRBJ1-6	CASSRTGEWGKWDSPLHF
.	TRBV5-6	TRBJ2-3	CASKSGWGTDTQYF
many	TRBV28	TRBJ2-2	CASSLSGTNTGELFF
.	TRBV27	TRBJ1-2	CASSPPSGAFGGYTF
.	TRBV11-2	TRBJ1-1	CASSLERFTEAFF
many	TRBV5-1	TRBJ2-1	CASSLLSSGVYNEQFF
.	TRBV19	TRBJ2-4	CASSIASGTKNIQYF
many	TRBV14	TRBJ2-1	CASSPSRRNEQFF
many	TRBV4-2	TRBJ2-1	CASSQNGALGYNEQFF
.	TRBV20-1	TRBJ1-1	CSAPFETVPEAFF
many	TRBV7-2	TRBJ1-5	CASSYGASNQPQHF
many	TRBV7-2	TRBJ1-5	CASSLAFGYSNQPQHF
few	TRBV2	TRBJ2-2	CASSTGLAGLFAGELFF
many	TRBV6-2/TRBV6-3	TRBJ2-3	CASSRLDTQYF
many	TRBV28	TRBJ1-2	CASSSAGNYGYTF
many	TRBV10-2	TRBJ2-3	CASTQLNTDTQYF
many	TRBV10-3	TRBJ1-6	CAISGTGVGSPLHF
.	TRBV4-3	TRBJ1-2	CASSQDPGTASGDYGYTF
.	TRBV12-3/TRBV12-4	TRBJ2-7	CASSFLARRYEQYF
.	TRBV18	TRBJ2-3	CASSPRTTISTDTQYF
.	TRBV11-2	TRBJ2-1	CASSHGYNEQFF
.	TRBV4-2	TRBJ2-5	CASSQEISGGETQYF
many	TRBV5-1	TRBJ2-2	CASSFTGDTGELFF
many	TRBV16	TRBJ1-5	CASSRDRGGQPQHF
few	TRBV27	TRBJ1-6	CASSSHNSPLHF
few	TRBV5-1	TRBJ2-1	CASRGIAGGPNEQFF
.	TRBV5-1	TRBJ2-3	CASSGGYGTDTQYF
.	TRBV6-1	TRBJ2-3	CASSDTQEAFTDTQYF
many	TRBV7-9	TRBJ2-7	CASSLGVDRPYYEQYF
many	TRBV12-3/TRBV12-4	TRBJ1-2	CASRGGNNYGYTF
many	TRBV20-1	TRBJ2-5	CSAEKGLLKETQYF
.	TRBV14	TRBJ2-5	CASSQASSETQYF
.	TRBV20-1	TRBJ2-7	CSARGGFGGSLLSSYEQYF
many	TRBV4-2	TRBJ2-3	CASSQEWDRALVDTQYF
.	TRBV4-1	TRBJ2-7	CASSHFLAGRAYEQYF